Below, 5 T cell receptor beta chains from the same sample are listed, as sequenced in a study of T-cell memory formation after mild COVID-19. Each CDR3 protein is one row after TCRdb ran MiXCR on the 5' RACE reads. The profile shows around 370,000 distinct CDR3 sequences, under 25% of them singletons. Sequencing was performed on PBMCs or a T cell subset sorted from them (not recorded which). These receptors were obtained from an adult woman who had mild COVID-19 (a few samples of this study predate the infection). Cell type and time point are not known.

This clonotype was observed a handful of times. This sequence joins TRBV5-1 and TRBJ2-7; a possible D gene is TRBD1 (7 bases). CDR1 and CDR2 (germline): SGHRS, YFSETQ. The CDR3 sequence is 15 residues long. Trimming removed 0 bases at V and 6 bases at J, with 16 bases between. The CDR3 spells CASSLDPAGGLEQYF. Written as DNA, the CDR3 is TGCGCCAGCAGCTTGGATCCGGCAGGGGGGCTCGAGCAGTACTTC. Complete variable domain (other parts from reference TRBV5-1 and TRBJ2-7): KAGVTQTPRYLIKTRGQQVTLSCSPISGHRSVSWYQQTPGQGLQFLFEYFSETQRNKGNFPGRFSGRQFSNSRSEMNVSTLELGDSALYLCASSLDPAGGLEQYFGPGTRLTVT.

There are a few counts of this clonotype. This sequence joins TRBV5-1 and TRBJ2-2; 7 bases are shared with TRBD1. Germline CDR1 and CDR2: SGHRS and YFSETQ. This CDR3 is built from 16 residues. Germline trimming cut 0 bases from V and 2 bases from J; bases unmatched to any gene: 4. The CDR3 loop is CASSLGGTDNTGELFF. The CDR3 nucleotides are TGCGCCAGCAGCTTGGGAGGGACAGACAACACCGGGGAGCTGTTTTTT.

The chain joins TRBV6-6 to TRBJ2-4; D possibly corresponds to TRBD1 (5 bases). The CDR3 runs to 14 residues. Trimming removed 2 bases at V and 6 bases at J, with 11 bases between. From germline, CDR1 is MNHNY and CDR2 SVGAGI (reference sequence). Here the CDR3 DNA reads TGTGCCAGCAGTTACCTAGAAGGGGTAAACATTCAGTACTTC. It yields the protein CASSYLEGVNIQYF.

This clonotype was recorded a few times. The CDR3 DNA reads TGTGCCAGCAGTTTTGGGGACATCAAAAACTATGGCTACACCTTC. It translates to CASSFGDIKNYGYTF. The J gene is TRBJ1-2, the V gene TRBV12-3 or TRBV12-4; D might be TRBD1 (6 bases). V lost 3 bases and J lost 2, with 13 bases in between. CDR3 size: 15 residues.

The chain has TRBV9 and TRBJ2-6; D call uncertain. V was shortened by 1 base and J by 10 bases, with 15 bases between the two germline ends. The length of the CDR3 is 15 residues. Germline V gene data show CDR1 as SGDLS and CDR2 as YYNGEE. This chain's CDR3 is CASSVTSGEWNVLTF. CDR3 in DNA: TGTGCCAGCAGCGTAACATCTGGTGAGTGGAACGTCCTGACTTTC.